The present T cell receptor beta chain was sequenced within a study of identical twins. The study's findings and limits: Diverse VJ usage suggested most zero-insertion clonotypes were not invariant T cells.

This clonotype was seen a few times. Its antigen is as yet unknown. TCRdb used MiXCR to reprocess the 5' RACE reads, holding one entry per CDR3 protein. The sample shows 200,000 to 250,000 distinct CDR3 sequences, 8% to 11% of them seen only once. V dropped 5 bases and J dropped 2; count of bases not matched to a gene: 7. CDR1 and CDR2 from the germline V gene are LNHNV and YYDKDF (reference sequence). The CDR3 runs to 15 residues. Sequencing was performed on memory T cells sorted from blood. The J gene is TRBJ2-5, the V gene TRBV15, with 8 positions matching TRBD2. The origin of this receptor is a man aged 45 to 65 in good health. As DNA, the CDR3 is TGTGCCACCAGCCGTACTAGCGGAACTCAAGAGACCCAGTACTTC. Its protein is CATSRTSGTQETQYF.